Listed below are T cell receptor beta chains from one sample, sequenced in a study of T cells in Graves' hyperthyroidism and ophthalmopathy. TCRdb re-analysed the multiplex PCR reads in MiXCR, keeping a single row per CDR3 protein. Here the sample spans approximately 490,000 distinct CDR3 sequences, roughly 23% being singletons. The sample taken for sequencing was blood. The receptors shown here come from a woman in her 70s with Graves' ophthalmopathy. CDR3s include the opening cysteine and the closing phenylalanine or tryptophan. D genes are given only for firm matches. A row's size may be missing; if present it is once, few, many or a size class.

TRBV7-9	NA	TRBJ2-7	TRBD2	CASSLAPGTSGDREQYF	TGTGCCAGCAGCTTAGCGCCAGGGACTAGCGGGGACCGAGAGCAGTACTTC
TRBV15	NA	TRBJ1-2	TRBD1	CATSTGQGGGYTF	TGTGCCACCAGCACCGGACAGGGGGGGGGCTACACCTTC
TRBV6-1	many	TRBJ1-1	NA	CASSDRSNSEAFF	TGTGCCAGCAGTGACCGATCGAACTCTGAAGCTTTCTTT
TRBV20-1	few	TRBJ1-1	NA	CSARRETVNTEAFF	TGCAGTGCTAGACGGGAGACAGTGAACACTGAAGCTTTCTTT
TRBV28	NA	TRBJ2-2	NA	CASWTSNTGELFF	TGTGCCAGCTGGACGTCGAACACCGGGGAGCTGTTTTTT
TRBV5-1	few	TRBJ2-1	NA	CASSPGSKNEQFF	TGCGCCAGCAGCCCGGGGTCCAAGAATGAGCAGTTCTTC
TRBV6-2/TRBV6-3	few	TRBJ2-5	NA	CASREETQYF	TGTGCCAGCAGGGAAGAGACCCAGTACTTC
TRBV11-2	NA	TRBJ1-2	NA	CASSLVIRQTYGGGYTF	TGTGCCAGCAGCTTAGTGATCCGCCAGACCTACGGTGGTGGCTACACCTTC
TRBV6-1	few	TRBJ2-1	NA	CASSSDTPLREQFF	TGTGCCAGCAGTTCTGATACCCCTCTGCGGGAGCAGTTCTTC
TRBV5-1	NA	TRBJ2-7	NA	CASSFLDSAYYEQYF	TGCGCCAGCAGCTTCTTAGATTCGGCCTACTACGAGCAGTACTTC
TRBV3-1	NA	TRBJ1-1	NA	CASSQFSTLTEAFF	TGTGCCAGCAGCCAATTTTCGACCCTCACTGAAGCTTTCTTT
TRBV12-3/TRBV12-4	many	TRBJ2-2	NA	CASSLAFLGGGTGELFF	TGTGCCAGCAGTTTAGCGTTCTTGGGGGGTGGCACCGGGGAGCTGTTTTTT
TRBV20-1	many	TRBJ1-5	NA	CSATVTGSYSNQPQHF	TGCAGTGCAACCGTGACAGGCTCCTATAGCAATCAGCCCCAGCATTTT
TRBV20-1	few	TRBJ2-7	NA	CSASPGTHEQYF	TGCAGTGCTAGCCCAGGGACCCACGAGCAGTACTTC
TRBV11-2	few	TRBJ2-3	TRBD2	CAWRYLGTSGMGGTDTQYF	TGTGCCTGGAGGTATTTGGGAACTAGCGGGATGGGCGGCACAGATACGCAGTATTTT
TRBV20-1	few	TRBJ1-3	NA	CSASRGSSGNTIYF	TGCAGTGCTAGCAGAGGTAGCTCTGGAAACACCATATATTTT
TRBV18	NA	TRBJ2-4	NA	CASSGGVEDIQYF	TGTGCCAGCTCCGGGGGCGTTGAGGACATTCAGTACTTC